This T cell receptor beta chain was sequenced for a study of blood T cell repertoires in COVID-19. Looking at the study overall: Samples came from the United States, Italy and Spain, spanning acute and convalescent COVID-19. T cells, B-cell-depleted T cells, or PBMCs provided the cDNA or gDNA that served as material.

Original data processing: Using reference gene primer amplification, nucleated cell counts were estimated. Data came from immunoSEQ multiplex PCR; TCRdb stores just in-frame clones and leaves some out. V and J calls and clone size are as listed in that table; D and trimming were resolved from the DNA. The data show 130,000 to 150,000 clones, about 91% seen once. Sequenced material: peripheral blood. The sequence derives from a woman between 50 and 59 years old with acute or convalescent COVID-19.

Here the CDR3 reads CASSQPGHLNTEAFF. CDR3 DNA sequence: TGTGCCAGCAGCCAACCCGGACACCTGAACACTGAAGCTTTCTTT. The gene calls are TRBV6-5 and TRBJ1-1, with D maybe TRBD1 (5 bases). Germline V gene lookup returns CDR1 MNHEY and CDR2 SVGAGI. The V end lost 6 bases, the J end lost 0 bases, and 14 bases lay between the germline ends. The CDR3 spans 15 residues.